The 26 T cell receptor beta chains presented below share a single source sample, sequenced in a study of CD8+CD57+ T cells in acquired aplastic anemia. The study profiled TCR beta VDJ and CDR3 using genomic DNA as template. MiXCR was run by TCRdb on the reads, yielding one entry per CDR3 protein. This table has under 200,000 distinct CDR3 sequences, approximately 44% appearing once. Source material: sorted CD4+, CD8+, or CD8+CD57+ T cells (not recorded which) from PBMCs. The receptors were sampled from a human donor in good health.

The chain uses TRBV7-3 and TRBJ1-1, with 8 nucleotides matching TRBD1. V gave up 5 bases and J gave up 11 bases; unmatched junction bases: 13. CDR3 length: 14 residues. CDR1 SGHTA and CDR2 FQGTGA come from the germline V gene. The CDR3 loop is CASSLDHGTGMAFF. In DNA, the CDR3 is TGTGCCAGCAGCCTAGACCATGGGACAGGCATGGCTTTCTTT.

V usage is TRBV19 and J usage is TRBJ1-5; D remains unclear. Germline V lookup: CDR1 LNHDA, CDR2 SQIVND (reference sequence). CDR3 size: 15 residues. V was shortened by 7 bases and J by 0 bases, with 13 bases between the two germline ends. The CDR3 loop reads CASNIGLISNQPQHF. In nucleotides, the CDR3 is TGTGCCAGTAACATAGGACTGATTAGCAATCAGCCCCAGCATTTT. Together with reference TRBV19 and TRBJ1-5, the CDR3 gives the full variable domain: DGGITQSPKYLFRKEGQNVTLSCEQNLNHDAMYWYRQDPGQGLRLIYYSQIVNDFQKGDIAEGYSVSREKKESFPLTVTSAQKNPTAFYLCASNIGLISNQPQHFGDGTRLSIL.

At least ten counts were recorded for this clonotype. This chain joins TRBV7-9 and TRBJ2-5, with D uncertain. The CDR3 runs 12 residues. Germline CDR1 is SEHNR and CDR2 is FQNEAQ (reference sequence). V lost 5 bases to trimming and J lost 0 bases, with 4 bases between them. This CDR3 reads CASSRHQETQYF. CDR3 nucleotide sequence: TGTGCCAGCAGCCGCCACCAAGAGACCCAGTACTTC. Full variable domain (rest looked up from reference TRBV7-9 and TRBJ2-5): DTGVSQNPRHKITKRGQNVTFRCDPISEHNRLYWYRQTLGQGPEFLTYFQNEAQLEKSRLLSDRFSAERPKGSFSTLEIQRTEQGDSAMYLCASSRHQETQYFGPGTRLLVL.

This chain connects TRBV10-3 to TRBJ2-7, with unresolved D. Germline V gene data show CDR1 as ENHRY and CDR2 as SYGVKD. V shed 10 bases and J shed 0 bases, with 22 bases lying between them. There are 16 residues in the CDR3. In DNA form, the CDR3 reads TGTGCCAGCGGTTACTCAGCAGCCAAGTTCTCCTACGAGCAGTACTTC. Encoded protein: CASGYSAAKFSYEQYF.

This clonotype was detected only once. The junction departs from the called germline gene at one end, perhaps through a read error. The chain joins TRBV5-1 to TRBJ1-1; D is unclear. Germline lookup yields CDR1 SGHRS and CDR2 YFSETQ. The CDR3 runs 13 residues. The CDR3 DNA follows: TGCGCCAGCACCCAGGACGCGAACACTGAAGCTTCCTTT. This sequence encodes CASTQDANTEASF. The variable domain in full, completed from reference TRBV5-1 and TRBJ1-1, reads KAGVTQTPRYLIKTRGQQVTLSCSPISGHRSVSWYQQTPGQGLQFLFEYFSETQRNKGNFPGRFSGRQFSNSRSEMNVSTLELGDSALYLCASTQDANTEASFGQGTRLTVV.

Ten or more counts support this clonotype. V gene TRBV5-6 combines with J gene TRBJ1-6; unclear D gene. The germline V gene has CDR1 SGHDT and CDR2 YYEEEE. The CDR3 has 15 amino acids. V lost 4 bases and J lost 0, with 8 bases in between. CDR3 loop: CASSTRSSYNSPLHF. Here the CDR3 DNA reads TGTGCCAGCAGCACCAGGAGCTCCTATAATTCACCCCTCCACTTT.

The chain links TRBV6-1 to TRBJ1-5; D call uncertain. Trimming took 5 bases from V and 0 from J, leaving 14 bases between them. The CDR3 totals 16 residues. From germline, CDR1 is MNHNS and CDR2 SASEGT. Here the CDR3 reads CASSPNQVDSNQPQHF. DNA for the CDR3: TGTGCCAGCAGTCCCAATCAGGTGGATAGCAATCAGCCCCAGCATTTT.

CDR3 sequence: CASSQGTRAEAFF. The CDR3 coding sequence is TGTGCCAGCAGCCAAGGGACGAGGGCTGAAGCTTTCTTT. The chain joins TRBV7-6 to TRBJ1-1; tentatively, D is TRBD1 (5 bases). Germline V lookup: CDR1 SGHVS, CDR2 FNYEAQ. This CDR3 has 13 amino acids. Trimming took off 5 bases at V and 6 bases at J, with 13 bases between the two ends.

This clonotype was counted at least ten times. The gene calls are TRBV20-1 and TRBJ2-7; D gene uncertain. The germline V and J ends were trimmed by 2 bases and 3 bases, with 2 bases remaining between them. The germline gives CDR1 DFQATT, CDR2 SNEGSKA (reference sequence). CDR3 length: 10 residues. The CDR3 spells CSARLYEQYF. For the CDR3, the DNA is TGCAGTGCTAGACTCTACGAGCAGTACTTC.

This chain links TRBV30 with TRBJ2-3; TRBD1 matches 7 bases. This CDR3 region has 14 residues. Germline V gene lookup returns CDR1 GTSNPN and CDR2 SVGIG (reference sequence). V lost 2 bases and J lost 5; bases outside the gene matches: 7. CDR3 nucleotides: TGTGCCTGGAGTAGAGACAGGGCCCAAGATACGCAGTATTTT. Amino acid sequence: CAWSRDRAQDTQYF.

DNA for the CDR3: TGTGCCACCAGTGACCCAGGGGCTACATACAATGAGCAGTTCTTC. It is translated as CATSDPGATYNEQFF. The J gene is TRBJ2-1, the V gene TRBV24-1, with a tentative D call TRBD1 (6 bases). Looked up from germline, CDR1 is KGHDR and CDR2 is SFDVKD. The CDR3 has 15 amino acids. Deletions cut 4 bases from V and 4 bases from J, with 13 bases between.

The sample holds many counts of this clonotype. The V call is TRBV7-8, the J call TRBJ1-5; D not certain. Germline assignment: CDR1 SGHVS and CDR2 FQNEAQ. Trimming took 2 bases from V and 2 from J, leaving 16 bases between them. CDR3 length: 17 residues. CDR3 sequence: CASSLKDVGERNQPQHF. The DNA of the CDR3 is TGTGCCAGCAGCTTAAAAGATGTGGGCGAACGCAATCAGCCCCAGCATTTT. Full variable domain (missing parts from reference TRBV7-8 and TRBJ1-5): GAGVSQSPRYKVAKRGQDVALRCDPISGHVSLFWYQQALGQGPEFLTYFQNEAQLDKSGLPSDRFFAERPEGSVSTLKIQRTQQEDSAVYLCASSLKDVGERNQPQHFGDGTRLSIL.

The chain joins TRBV10-3 to TRBJ2-7; D might be TRBD1 (7 bases). This CDR3 comprises 13 residues. Germline V lookup: CDR1 ENHRY, CDR2 SYGVKD. Between the trimmed V and J ends, which lost 7 bases and 3 bases, there was a span of 13 bases. The CDR3, as DNA: TGTGCCATCAATGGCGGGACAGACTACGAGCAGTACTTC. Protein: CAINGGTDYEQYF.

This clonotype came up many times. V is TRBV20-1 and J is TRBJ2-1; D is possibly TRBD2 (6 bases). The CDR3 has 16 residues. Trimming removed 4 bases from V and 0 bases from J, with 16 bases in between. CDR1 is DFQATT and CDR2 is SNEGSKA in the germline V gene (reference sequence). CDR3 protein: CSATGSSDYSYNEQFF. DNA of the CDR3: TGCAGTGCTACAGGGTCTAGCGATTACTCCTACAATGAGCAGTTCTTC.

The CDR3 reads CSARVGLWAFF. The CDR3 coding sequence is TGCAGTGCTAGAGTGGGACTGTGGGCTTTCTTT. The gene calls are TRBV20-1 and TRBJ1-1, with D tentatively TRBD1 (5 bases). The V end was cut by 1 base, the J end by 11 bases, with 11 bases between. CDR3 length: 11 amino acids. Germline CDR1 reads DFQATT; CDR2 reads SNEGSKA (reference sequence).

There are many counts of this clonotype. The V call is TRBV20-1, the J call TRBJ1-1; the match to TRBD1 covers 7 bases. Germline lookup yields CDR1 DFQATT and CDR2 SNEGSKA (reference sequence). V lost 6 bases, J lost 8 bases, and 12 bases stayed unmatched. CDR3 size: 13 residues. The CDR3 is CSARQGPREEAFF. The CDR3 bases are TGCAGTGCAAGACAGGGCCCGCGAGAAGAAGCTTTCTTT.

This clonotype was seen at least ten times. V and J are TRBV7-2 and TRBJ2-1; 9 bases are shared with TRBD2. Germline V CDR1 and CDR2: SGHTA, FQGNSA. Trimming took 1 base from V and 9 from J; bases not matched to a gene: 7. The CDR3 extends over 15 amino acids. This CDR3 reads CASSLGAGGQVEQFF. CDR3 DNA: TGTGCCAGCAGCTTAGGGGCGGGGGGGCAGGTTGAGCAGTTCTTC. Full variable domain (outside the CDR3, taken from reference TRBV7-2 and TRBJ2-1): GAGVSQSPSNKVTEKGKDVELRCDPISGHTALYWYRQSLGQGLEFLIYFQGNSAPDKSGLPSDRFSAERTGGSVSTLTIQRTQQEDSAVYLCASSLGAGGQVEQFFGPGTRLTVL.

V and J are TRBV15 and TRBJ1-1, with D perhaps TRBD1 (5 bases). The length of the CDR3 is 16 residues. Between the trimmed V and J ends, which lost 0 bases and 3 bases, there was a span of 14 bases. The germline V gene encodes CDR1 LNHNV and CDR2 YYDKDF (reference sequence). CDR3 in amino acids: CATSREGRGGDTEAFF. Here the CDR3 DNA reads TGTGCCACCAGCAGAGAGGGGCGGGGTGGGGACACTGAAGCTTTCTTT.

The J gene is TRBJ1-1, the V gene TRBV20-1, with no clear D. This CDR3 is 12 amino acids long. The germline CDR1 and CDR2 sequences are DFQATT and SNEGSKA (reference sequence). V lost 3 bases to trimming and J lost 3 bases, with 8 bases between them. CDR3 region: CSAREGYTEAFF. CDR3 DNA sequence: TGCAGTGCTAGGGAGGGTTACACTGAAGCTTTCTTT.

The V call is TRBV19, the J call TRBJ1-2, with TRBD1 identical over 8 bases. J lost 6 bases, V lost 5 bases, and 14 bases had no gene match. The CDR3 loop spans 16 amino acids. Germline V gene sequence: CDR1 LNHDA, CDR2 SQIVND (reference sequence). In DNA, the CDR3 is TGTGCCAGTAGTCTCTACCGGACAGGGAGGTCGGATGGCTACACCTTC. Its translation: CASSLYRTGRSDGYTF.

This clonotype was counted many times. CDR3 nucleotide sequence: TGTGCCAGTAGTTCCACGGGAGGAGGACTAGCGGGGGGGCCGGATACGCAGTATTTT. This translates into CASSSTGGGLAGGPDTQYF. This chain joins TRBV19 and TRBJ2-3; TRBD2 matches 15 bases. From germline, CDR1 is LNHDA and CDR2 SQIVND (reference sequence). This CDR3 spans 19 amino acids. V dropped 5 bases and J dropped 6; count of bases not matched to a gene: 15.

Turning to this clonotype: With a much larger clone just one base away, this may be a read error. The chain is built from TRBV3-1 and TRBJ2-1; tentative D call: TRBD2 (7 bases). The ends were cut back, 3 bases at V and 7 bases at J, with 25 bases in the middle. Per the germline V gene, CDR1 is LGHDT and CDR2 is YNNKEL (reference sequence). There are 18 residues in the CDR3. The CDR3 sequence: CASSHALPSGTPLNEQFF. CDR3 sequence (DNA): TGTGCCAGCAGCCACGCCCTCCCGAGCGGGACACCTCTAAATGAGCAGTTCTTC.

In this sample, this clonotype turned up once. The chain is built from TRBV4-3 and TRBJ1-1; tentatively, D is TRBD1 (6 bases). The CDR3 is made up of 13 amino acids. From germline, CDR1 is LGHNA and CDR2 YSLEER. The germline V and J ends were trimmed by 5 bases and 11 bases, with 18 bases remaining between them. The CDR3 DNA sequence: TGCGCCAGCAGCTCCCCAACAGGGAGTGAGGCTTTCTTT. Protein sequence: CASSSPTGSEAFF.

The chain couples TRBV11-1 to TRBJ2-1; 9 nucleotides align to TRBD1. The CDR3 spans 17 residues. CDR1 is SGHAT and CDR2 is FQDESV in the germline V gene (reference sequence). J was trimmed by 1 base and V by 5 bases; bases with no gene match: 9. The DNA of the CDR3 is TGTGCCAGCAGCCCTAGGACAGGGGTCTTTTCCTACAATGAGCAGTTCTTC. Translating it yields CASSPRTGVFSYNEQFF.

J is TRBJ1-1 and V is TRBV19; the D gene is possibly TRBD1 (5 bases). The V gene lost 1 base and the J gene lost 7 bases, with 10 bases spanning the gap. Germline CDR1 is LNHDA and CDR2 is SQIVND (reference sequence). The CDR3 is 13 amino acids. Written as DNA, the CDR3 is TGTGCCAGTAGTATAGTACTGGGACGTGAAGCTTTCTTT. It codes for CASSIVLGREAFF.

This clonotype was seen many times. This rearrangement joins TRBV19 to TRBJ1-1; D is ambiguous. V lost 7 bases and J lost 8, with 17 bases in between. There are 13 residues in the CDR3. Per the germline V gene, CDR1 is LNHDA and CDR2 is SQIVND (reference sequence). The CDR3 nucleotides read TGTGCCAGTACAATCCGCAAAGAATCCGAAGCTTTCTTT. Translating it yields CASTIRKESEAFF.